This passage covers 29 T cell receptor beta chains from one sample sequenced in a study of identical twins. TCRdb used MiXCR to reprocess the 5' RACE reads, holding one entry per CDR3 protein. The table lists about 430,000 distinct CDR3 sequences, around 18% of them singletons, with about 12% in the top ten. What was sequenced was naive T cells sorted from blood. All receptors come from a man in his fifties or sixties in good health.

This chain joins TRBV6-1 and TRBJ2-1, with 11 positions matching TRBD2. Losses at the gene ends were 6 bases for V and 7 bases for J; bases not matched to a gene: 8. Germline V gene data show CDR1 as MNHNS and CDR2 as SASEGT. The CDR3 is 15 residues long. The CDR3 here is CASRVAGGPANEQFF. As DNA, the CDR3 is TGTGCCAGCAGAGTAGCGGGAGGGCCAGCTAATGAGCAGTTCTTC.

This chain connects TRBV7-2 to TRBJ2-5; no clear D. V lost 4 bases to trimming and J lost 1 base, with 13 bases between them. Per the germline V gene, CDR1 is SGHTA and CDR2 is FQGNSA. This CDR3 is built from 15 residues. In DNA form, the CDR3 reads TGTGCCAGCAGCTCCCCCATGGTACCCCAAGAGACCCAGTACTTC. Translated: CASSSPMVPQETQYF.

This clonotype showed up many times. The J gene is TRBJ2-7, the V gene TRBV29-1; 12 bases are shared with TRBD2. CDR1 SQVTM and CDR2 ANQGSEA come from the germline V gene. The CDR3 is made up of 14 amino acids. With 6 bases clipped from V and 4 bases from J, the junction kept 7 bases outside the gene matches. The CDR3 here is CSVGLAGPVYEQYF. In DNA, the CDR3 is TGCAGCGTGGGACTAGCGGGCCCCGTTTACGAGCAGTACTTC.

The chain links TRBV12-3 or TRBV12-4 to TRBJ2-1; 10 bases match TRBD2. CDR3 length: 15 amino acids. The V segment lost 1 base and the J segment 12 bases; nucleotides outside the gene matches: 9. The CDR3 DNA reads as TGTGCCAGCAGTTTAGTGCTAGCGGGGGCCCAAGGGCAGTTCTTC. The encoded protein is CASSLVLAGAQGQFF.

This clonotype was seen more than once but under ten times. V and J are TRBV4-1 and TRBJ2-3; D could derive from TRBD1 or TRBD2 (5 bases each). The CDR3 spans 14 residues. Trimming stripped 3 bases from V and 5 bases from J, with 12 bases between. The germline V gene has CDR1 MGHRA and CDR2 YSYEKL. The CDR3 sequence is CASSQMDGGDTQYF. The CDR3, as DNA: TGCGCCAGCAGCCAGATGGATGGGGGAGATACGCAGTATTTT.

This clonotype was seen ten or more times. The V and J genes are TRBV6-5 and TRBJ2-1, with D possibly called TRBD1 or TRBD2 (5 bases each). Looked up from germline, CDR1 is MNHEY and CDR2 is SVGAGI. The CDR3 loop spans 12 amino acids. V was cut by 6 bases and J by 4 bases, with 7 bases left in between. The CDR3 nucleotides are TGTGCCAGCAGGAGGGGTTACAATGAGCAGTTCTTC. Translated, it gives CASRRGYNEQFF.

In its sample, this clonotype was seen many times. The CDR3 sequence is CSATLAGLAYEQYF. The CDR3, as DNA: TGCAGTGCTACCCTAGCGGGGCTAGCCTACGAGCAGTACTTC. The chain couples TRBV20-1 to TRBJ2-7; the match to TRBD2 covers 9 bases. With V trimmed by 4 bases and J by 2 bases, 6 bases remained unmatched. Germline V lookup: CDR1 DFQATT, CDR2 SNEGSKA (reference sequence). The CDR3 has 14 residues.

This clonotype was picked up a small number of times. This chain connects TRBV20-1 to TRBJ1-2; 7 nucleotides align to TRBD1. V gave up 6 bases and J gave up 2 bases; unmatched junction bases: 6. Germline CDR1 and CDR2: DFQATT and SNEGSKA (reference sequence). The CDR3 contains 13 residues. This CDR3 reads CSAYQGGNYGYTF. The CDR3 DNA sequence: TGCAGTGCCTACCAAGGGGGCAACTATGGCTACACCTTC.

The chain has TRBV7-9 and TRBJ1-4, with a tentative D call TRBD1 (6 bases). The germline gives CDR1 SEHNR, CDR2 FQNEAQ (reference sequence). CDR3 length: 15 residues. The V gene lost 6 bases and the J gene lost 2 bases, with 13 bases spanning the gap. The CDR3 DNA reads TGTGCCAGCAGGAGCAGCAGGGGTACTAATGAAAAACTGTTTTTT. It is translated as CASRSSRGTNEKLFF.

The V gene is TRBV7-7, the J gene TRBJ2-3, with 7 bases fitting TRBD2. The CDR3 length is 15 residues. V dropped 1 base and J dropped 2; count of bases not matched to a gene: 3. Germline CDR1 reads SSHAT; CDR2 reads FNYEAQ (reference sequence). CDR3 in DNA: TGTGCCAGCAGCTTAGGAGCGGGACCCACAGATACGCAGTATTTT. Encoded protein: CASSLGAGPTDTQYF. The whole variable domain, filled in from reference TRBV7-7 and TRBJ2-3, reads GAGVSQSPRYKVTKRGQDVTLRCDPISSHATLYWYQQALGQGPEFLTYFNYEAQPDKSGLPSDRFSAERPEGSISTLTIQRTEQRDSAMYRCASSLGAGPTDTQYFGPGTRLTVL.

J is TRBJ1-6 and V is TRBV15; 7 positions match TRBD1. The CDR3 runs to 15 residues. CDR1 is LNHNV and CDR2 is YYDKDF in the germline V gene (reference sequence). J gave up 10 bases and V 2 bases, and 8 bases lay outside the gene matches. CDR3 nucleotide sequence: TGTGCCACCAGCAGAAACTCAGGGGGGGGATCACCCCTCCACTTT. Residues: CATSRNSGGGSPLHF. The complete variable domain, with remaining parts taken from reference TRBV15 and TRBJ1-6, reads DAMVIQNPRYQVTQFGKPVTLSCSQTLNHNVMYWYQQKSSQAPKLLFHYYDKDFNNEADTPDNFQSRRPNTSFCFLDIRSPGLGDTAMYLCATSRNSGGGSPLHFGNGTRLTVT.

The chain's CDR3 is CSVAPGLAGPDTQYF. In DNA form, the CDR3 reads TGCAGCGTTGCCCCTGGACTAGCGGGACCGGATACGCAGTATTTT. The V call is TRBV29-1, the J call TRBJ2-3, with 12 bases that match TRBD2. The CDR3 is made up of 15 amino acids. The ends lost 4 bases at V and 6 bases at J; junction bases unmatched: 8. Germline-derived CDR1 and CDR2 are SQVTM and ANQGSEA.

This clonotype was counted ten times or more. V gene TRBV3-1 combines with J gene TRBJ2-2, with 8 bases fitting TRBD1. The length of the CDR3 is 15 residues. V was clipped by 4 bases and J by 6 bases; unmatched bases: 7. Germline V gene sequence: CDR1 LGHDT, CDR2 YNNKEL (reference sequence). CDR3 amino acids: CASSRPTGVSGELFF. DNA for the CDR3: TGTGCCAGCAGCCGCCCGACAGGGGTGTCCGGGGAGCTGTTTTTT.

This clonotype came up a few times. This rearrangement joins TRBV12-3 or TRBV12-4 to TRBJ2-1; D ambiguous. The CDR3 length is 15 residues. Trimming cost V 6 bases and J 0 bases, with 12 bases left between them. CDR3 DNA: TGTGCCAGCAGCCGTAGCCGTACCTCCTACAATGAGCAGTTCTTC. This encodes CASSRSRTSYNEQFF.

This clonotype was seen ten or more times. This chain connects TRBV4-1 to TRBJ2-1; 8 bases match TRBD2. J gave up 0 bases and V 1 base, and 8 bases lay outside the gene matches. The germline gives CDR1 MGHRA, CDR2 YSYEKL. The CDR3 length is 18 residues. Written as DNA, the CDR3 is TGCGCCAGCAGCCAAGGACTAGCGCACAGGAGCTCCTACAATGAGCAGTTCTTC. This codes for CASSQGLAHRSSYNEQFF.

This clonotype was seen many times. CDR3 nucleotides: TGTGCCAGCAGCGTGACAGGGGGCTACAATGAGCAGTTCTTC. Translated: CASSVTGGYNEQFF. The chain joins TRBV7-8 to TRBJ2-1; TRBD1 agrees at 9 bases. Germline V lookup: CDR1 SGHVS, CDR2 FQNEAQ. The CDR3 covers 14 residues. V shed 5 bases, J shed 3 bases, and the junction held 2 bases outside the gene matches.

This clonotype occurred many times. CDR3 amino acids: CASSGGGIGYNEQFF. CDR3 DNA: TGTGCCAGCAGCGGGGGGGGTATTGGGTACAATGAGCAGTTCTTC. The chain combines TRBV5-6 with TRBJ2-1, with TRBD2 matching 7 bases. This CDR3 region has 15 residues. Germline loops: CDR1 SGHDT, CDR2 YYEEEE. V lost 4 bases to trimming and J lost 4 bases; unmatched junction nucleotides: 8.

This clonotype was detected ten times or more. DNA for the CDR3: TGTGCCACCAGCTCTCGCCAGGGTGGGAGTCAGCCCCAGCATTTT. Translation gives CATSSRQGGSQPQHF. The chain is built from TRBV15 and TRBJ1-5; the D gene is possibly TRBD1 (5 bases). V was pared by 5 bases and J by 6 bases, with 17 bases between. CDR3 length: 15 amino acids. The germline CDR1 and CDR2 sequences are LNHNV and YYDKDF (reference sequence).

Many counts were recorded for this clonotype. This chain uses TRBV15 with TRBJ2-1, with 9 bases fitting TRBD2. From germline, CDR1 is LNHNV and CDR2 YYDKDF (reference sequence). V lost 1 base to trimming and J lost 3 bases; unmatched junction nucleotides: 1. This CDR3 has 15 amino acids. This CDR3 reads CATSRVTSGYNEQFF. The CDR3 DNA is TGTGCCACCAGCAGAGTGACTAGCGGCTACAATGAGCAGTTCTTC.

The J gene is TRBJ2-1, the V gene TRBV6-5; D gene uncertain. V shed 2 bases and J shed 0 bases, with 8 bases lying between them. Germline V gives CDR1 MNHEY, CDR2 SVGAGI. This CDR3 contains 15 residues. The chain's CDR3 is CASSYDRSSYNEQFF. In nucleotides, the CDR3 is TGTGCCAGCAGTTACGACCGTAGCTCCTACAATGAGCAGTTCTTC.

This clonotype has just one count. This chain uses TRBV7-6 with TRBJ2-1; TRBD2 matches at 11 bases. Germline V gives CDR1 SGHVS, CDR2 FNYEAQ. J lost 12 bases, V lost 1 base, and 8 bases had no gene match. CDR3 length equals 15 residues. The chain's CDR3 is CASSLELAGAIRQFF. CDR3 sequence (DNA): TGTGCCAGCAGCTTAGAACTAGCGGGGGCCATTAGGCAGTTCTTC.

Many counts were recorded for this clonotype. This rearrangement joins TRBV7-9 to TRBJ2-7; D is unresolved. The CDR3 is made up of 13 amino acids. The germline CDR1 and CDR2 sequences are SEHNR and FQNEAQ (reference sequence). V was cut by 2 bases and J by 5 bases, with 10 bases left in between. In DNA form, the CDR3 reads TGTGCCAGCAGCTTAAAACTCGCACACGAGCAGTACTTC. Translating gives CASSLKLAHEQYF.

This clonotype was recorded many times. The chain carries TRBV29-1 and TRBJ2-7, with D uncertain. Germline-derived CDR1 and CDR2 are SQVTM and ANQGSEA. The V end lost 0 bases, the J end lost 1 base, and 7 bases lay between the germline ends. This CDR3 region has 13 residues. The CDR3 protein is CSVEDLTSYEQYF. For the CDR3, the DNA is TGCAGCGTTGAAGATTTAACGTCCTACGAGCAGTACTTC.

This clonotype was detected a few times. The chain uses TRBV12-3 or TRBV12-4 and TRBJ2-2; 9 bases fit TRBD1. This CDR3 is built from 19 residues. V lost 0 bases and J lost 0; bases outside the gene matches: 8. The CDR3 reads CASSLAPGQGIPNTGELFF. DNA of the CDR3: TGTGCCAGCAGTTTAGCCCCCGGACAGGGGATACCGAACACCGGGGAGCTGTTTTTT.

The sample holds many counts of this clonotype. CDR3 coding DNA: TGTGCCAGTAGTACCGGGACAGCGAATTCACCCCTCCACTTT. As protein: CASSTGTANSPLHF. The chain recombines TRBV19 with TRBJ1-6; 7 positions match TRBD1. V lost 4 bases and J lost 7; bases outside the gene matches: 4. Looked up from germline, CDR1 is LNHDA and CDR2 is SQIVND (reference sequence). The CDR3 has 14 residues.

This sequence joins TRBV2 and TRBJ2-7; no clear D gene. V was pared by 4 bases and J by 3 bases, with 10 bases between. The CDR3 contains 13 residues. CDR1 and CDR2 (germline): SNHLY, FYNNEI. CDR3 sequence (DNA): TGTGCCAGCAGTGCAAACAGAGACTACGAGCAGTACTTC. Residues: CASSANRDYEQYF.

The sample holds a few counts of this clonotype. This rearrangement joins TRBV20-1 to TRBJ2-3, with 13 bases aligning to TRBD2. Looked up from germline, CDR1 is DFQATT and CDR2 is SNEGSKA (reference sequence). The CDR3 sequence is 15 residues long. The V and J ends lost 3 bases and 4 bases, in that order; junction bases with no gene match: 4. The CDR3 DNA reads TGCAGTGCTAGCAGGACTAGCGGGGGTTCAGATACGCAGTATTTT. Protein product: CSASRTSGGSDTQYF.

This clonotype was seen at least ten times. This rearrangement joins TRBV28 to TRBJ2-1, with 14 positions matching TRBD2. Germline-derived CDR1 and CDR2 are MDHEN and SYDVKM. V was clipped by 4 bases and J by 8 bases; unmatched bases: 7. The CDR3 sequence is 16 residues long. The DNA of the CDR3 is TGTGCCAGCAGTTCCACGACTAGCGGGAGGGCTGATGAGCAGTTCTTC. Translating it yields CASSSTTSGRADEQFF. Combining the CDR3 with reference TRBV28 and TRBJ2-1 gives the whole variable domain DVKVTQSSRYLVKRTGEKVFLECVQDMDHENMFWYRQDPGLGLRLIYFSYDVKMKEKGDIPEGYSVSREKKERFSLILESASTNQTSMYLCASSSTTSGRADEQFFGPGTRLTVL.

This chain connects TRBV5-1 to TRBJ2-7; TRBD2 is a possible D gene (6 bases). V lost 2 bases and J 0 bases, leaving 12 bases between the germline ends. The CDR3 is 15 amino acids. Germline CDR1 SGHRS, CDR2 YFSETQ. The CDR3 is CASSLNWGDSYEQYF. The CDR3 nucleotides read TGCGCCAGCAGCTTAAACTGGGGGGACTCCTACGAGCAGTACTTC.